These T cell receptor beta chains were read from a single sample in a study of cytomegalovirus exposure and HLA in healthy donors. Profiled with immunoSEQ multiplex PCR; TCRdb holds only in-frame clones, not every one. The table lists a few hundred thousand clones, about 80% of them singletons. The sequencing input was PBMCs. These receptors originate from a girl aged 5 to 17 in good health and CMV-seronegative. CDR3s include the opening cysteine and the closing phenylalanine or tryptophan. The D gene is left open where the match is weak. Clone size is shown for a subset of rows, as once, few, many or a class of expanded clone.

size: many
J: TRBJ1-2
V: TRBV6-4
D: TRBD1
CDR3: CASSDSGTGDGYTF
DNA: TGTGCCAGCAGTGACTCCGGGACAGGGGATGGCTACACCTTC

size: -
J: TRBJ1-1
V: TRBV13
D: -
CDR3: CASRRLREIREAFF
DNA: TGTGCCAGCAGACGGTTGCGGGAAATAAGGGAAGCTTTCTTT

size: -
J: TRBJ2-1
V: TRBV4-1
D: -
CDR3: CASSQGSVSYNEQFF
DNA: TGCGCCAGCAGCCAAGGTAGCGTCTCCTACAATGAGCAGTTCTTC

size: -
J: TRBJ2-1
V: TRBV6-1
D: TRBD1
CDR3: CASSRADRGYEQFF
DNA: TGTGCCAGCAGCCGCGCGGACAGGGGCTATGAGCAGTTCTTC

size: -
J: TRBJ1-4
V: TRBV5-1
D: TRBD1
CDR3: CASSTGTGAEKLFF
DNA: TGCGCCAGCAGCACCGGGACAGGGGCTGAAAAACTGTTTTTT

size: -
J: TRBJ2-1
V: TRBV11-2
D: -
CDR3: CASSPGFSFNEQFF
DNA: TGTGCCAGCAGCCCGGGATTTTCCTTTAATGAGCAGTTCTTC

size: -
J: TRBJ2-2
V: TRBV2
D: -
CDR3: CASSAYTGELFF
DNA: TGTGCCAGCAGTGCGTACACCGGGGAGCTGTTTTTT

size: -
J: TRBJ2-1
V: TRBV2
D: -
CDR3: CASTRRGGHSYNEQFF
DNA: TGTGCCAGCACCAGAAGGGGGGGCCACTCCTACAATGAGCAGTTCTTC

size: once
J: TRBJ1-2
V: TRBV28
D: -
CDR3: CASSPPKSGGYGYTF
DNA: TGTGCCAGCAGTCCTCCCAAATCGGGGGGCTATGGCTACACCTTC

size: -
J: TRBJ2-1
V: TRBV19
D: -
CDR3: CASSIRSGVSSYNEQFF
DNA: TGTGCCAGTAGTATTCGGTCGGGGGTAAGCTCCTACAATGAGCAGTTCTTC

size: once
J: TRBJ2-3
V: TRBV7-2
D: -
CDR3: CASSLALARSDTQYF
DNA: TGTGCCAGCAGCTTAGCGCTAGCGAGATCAGATACGCAGTATTTT

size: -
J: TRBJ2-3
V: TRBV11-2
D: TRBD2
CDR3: CASSRGGLAGDLADTQYF
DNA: TGTGCCAGCAGCCGAGGGGGACTAGCGGGGGATCTCGCAGATACGCAGTATTTT

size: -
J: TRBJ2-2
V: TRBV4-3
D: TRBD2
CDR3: CASSQGVMGREVYGELFF
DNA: TGCGCCAGCAGCCAAGGGGTAATGGGACGGGAGGTTTACGGGGAGCTGTTTTTT

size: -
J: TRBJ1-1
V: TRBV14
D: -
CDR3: CASSQEEWELSEAFF
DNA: TGTGCCAGCAGCCAAGAGGAATGGGAGTTGTCTGAAGCTTTCTTT

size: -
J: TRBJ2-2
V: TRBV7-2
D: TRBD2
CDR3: CASSFGTSGRELFF
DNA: TGTGCCAGCAGCTTCGGGACTAGCGGCCGGGAGCTGTTTTTT

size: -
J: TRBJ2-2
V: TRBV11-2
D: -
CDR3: CASSLVRNSAGELFF
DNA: TGTGCCAGCAGCTTGGTCAGGAATAGTGCTGGGGAGCTGTTTTTT

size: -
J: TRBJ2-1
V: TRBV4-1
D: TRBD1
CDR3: CASSQAGQGGGEQFF
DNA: TGCGCCAGCAGCCAAGCGGGACAGGGTGGTGGTGAGCAGTTCTTC

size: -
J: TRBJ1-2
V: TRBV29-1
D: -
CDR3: CSVEPTDANYGYTF
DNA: TGCAGCGTTGAACCGACAGACGCTAACTATGGCTACACCTTC

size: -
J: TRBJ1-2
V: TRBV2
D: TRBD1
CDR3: CASGLRGPNYGYTF
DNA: TGTGCCAGCGGGCTGAGGGGGCCTAACTATGGCTACACCTTC

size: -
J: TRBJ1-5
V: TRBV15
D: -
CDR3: CATSRDPGSGQPQHF
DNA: TGTGCCACCAGCAGAGATCCAGGGTCAGGGCAGCCCCAGCATTTT

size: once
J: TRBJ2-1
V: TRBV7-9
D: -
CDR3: CASSLREQFF
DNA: TGTGCCAGCAGCTTACGTGAGCAGTTCTTC

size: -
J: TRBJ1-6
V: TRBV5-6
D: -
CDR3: CASSNYLSGVLPNSPLHF
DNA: TGTGCCAGCAGCAATTATTTATCCGGGGTCCTTCCAAATTCACCCCTCCACTTT

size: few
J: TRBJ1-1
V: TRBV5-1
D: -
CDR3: CASSSTGQSTEAFF
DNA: TGCGCCAGCAGCTCAACAGGGCAAAGTACTGAAGCTTTCTTT

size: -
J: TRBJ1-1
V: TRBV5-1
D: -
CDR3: CASRGGQALNTEAFF
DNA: TGCGCCAGCAGGGGGGGTCAGGCGTTGAACACTGAAGCTTTCTTT

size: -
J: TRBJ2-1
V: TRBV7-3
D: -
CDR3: CASSLGQGSYNEQFF
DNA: TGTGCCAGCAGCTTGGGCCAGGGGTCTTACAATGAGCAGTTCTTC

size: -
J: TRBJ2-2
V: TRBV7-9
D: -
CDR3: CASSLGGRVSTGELFF
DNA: TGTGCCAGCAGCTTAGGAGGCAGGGTGAGCACCGGGGAGCTGTTTTTT

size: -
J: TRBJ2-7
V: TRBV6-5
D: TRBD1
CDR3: CASSYSIQGMNYEQYF
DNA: TGTGCCAGCAGTTACTCCATACAGGGGATGAACTACGAGCAGTACTTC

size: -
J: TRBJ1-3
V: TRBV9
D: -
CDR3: CASSVAGAQGNTIYF
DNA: TGTGCCAGCAGCGTCGCAGGGGCGCAGGGAAACACCATATATTTT

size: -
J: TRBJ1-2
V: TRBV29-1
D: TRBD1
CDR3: CSVVETGGLSNYGYTF
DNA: TGCAGCGTTGTGGAGACAGGGGGCCTTTCTAACTATGGCTACACCTTC

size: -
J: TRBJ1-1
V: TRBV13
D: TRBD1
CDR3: CASSSGTGDLGAFF
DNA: TGTGCCAGCAGCTCCGGGACAGGGGATCTTGGAGCTTTCTTT

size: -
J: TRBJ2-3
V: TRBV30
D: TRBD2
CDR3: CACSGGSRTDTQYF
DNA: TGTGCCTGCAGCGGGGGGTCCCGCACAGATACGCAGTATTTT

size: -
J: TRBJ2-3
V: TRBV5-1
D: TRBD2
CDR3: CASSTGLGGAYTDTQYF
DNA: TGCGCCAGCAGCACCGGGCTCGGGGGGGCTTACACAGATACGCAGTATTTT

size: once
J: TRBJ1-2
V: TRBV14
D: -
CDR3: CASSQDRPGTRGYTF
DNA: TGTGCCAGCAGCCAAGACCGGCCCGGGACTCGAGGCTACACCTTC

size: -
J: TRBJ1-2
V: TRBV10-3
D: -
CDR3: CAISDKGPSGYTF
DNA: TGTGCCATCAGTGACAAGGGGCCGAGTGGCTACACCTTC

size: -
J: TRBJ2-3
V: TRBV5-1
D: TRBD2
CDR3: CASSLGTSGSHELDTQYF
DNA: TGCGCCAGCAGCTTGGGGACTAGCGGGAGCCACGAGCTTGATACGCAGTATTTT

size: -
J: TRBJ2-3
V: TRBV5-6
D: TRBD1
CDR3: CASSRDRGRAQYF
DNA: TGTGCCAGCAGCCGTGACAGGGGAAGGGCGCAGTATTTT

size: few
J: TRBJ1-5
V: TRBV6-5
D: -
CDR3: CASSTLPRGNQPQHF
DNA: TGTGCCAGCAGTACTCTACCTCGGGGCAATCAGCCCCAGCATTTT

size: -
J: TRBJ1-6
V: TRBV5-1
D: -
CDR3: CASSLQGVNSPLHF
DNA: TGCGCCAGCAGCTTACAGGGCGTAAATTCACCCCTCCACTTT

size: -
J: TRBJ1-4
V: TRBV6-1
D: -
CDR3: CASSVRGWEKLFF
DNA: TGTGCCAGCAGTGTCCGGGGTTGGGAAAAACTGTTTTTT

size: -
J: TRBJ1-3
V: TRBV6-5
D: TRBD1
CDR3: CARLRQGFSGNTIYF
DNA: TGTGCCAGGCTTCGACAGGGTTTTTCTGGAAACACCATATATTTT

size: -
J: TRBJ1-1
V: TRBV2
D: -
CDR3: CASRKGHSNTEAFF
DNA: TGTGCCAGCAGGAAGGGACACTCGAACACTGAAGCTTTCTTT

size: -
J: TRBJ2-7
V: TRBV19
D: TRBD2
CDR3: CASSSAGGPYEQYF
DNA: TGTGCCAGTAGTTCAGCGGGAGGGCCCTACGAGCAGTACTTC